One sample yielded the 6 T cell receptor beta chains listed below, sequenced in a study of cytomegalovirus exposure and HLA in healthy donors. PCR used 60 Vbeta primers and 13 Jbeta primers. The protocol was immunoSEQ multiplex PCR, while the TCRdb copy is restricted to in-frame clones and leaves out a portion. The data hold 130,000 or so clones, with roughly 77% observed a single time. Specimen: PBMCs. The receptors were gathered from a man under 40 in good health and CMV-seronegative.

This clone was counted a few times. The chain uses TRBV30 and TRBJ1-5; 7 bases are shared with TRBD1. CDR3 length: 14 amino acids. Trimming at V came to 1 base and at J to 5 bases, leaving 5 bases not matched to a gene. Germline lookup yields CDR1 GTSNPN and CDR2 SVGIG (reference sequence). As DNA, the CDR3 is TGTGCCTGGAGTGAGTCAGGGGGGTATCAGCCCCAGCATTTT. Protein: CAWSESGGYQPQHF.

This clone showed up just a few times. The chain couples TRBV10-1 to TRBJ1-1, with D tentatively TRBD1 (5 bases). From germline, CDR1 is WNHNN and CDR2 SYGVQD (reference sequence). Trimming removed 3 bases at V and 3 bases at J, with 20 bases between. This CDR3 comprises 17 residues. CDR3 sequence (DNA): TGCGCCAGCAGTGACTATGGAAAGGGGATTTCTGACACTGAAGCTTTCTTT. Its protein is CASSDYGKGISDTEAFF.

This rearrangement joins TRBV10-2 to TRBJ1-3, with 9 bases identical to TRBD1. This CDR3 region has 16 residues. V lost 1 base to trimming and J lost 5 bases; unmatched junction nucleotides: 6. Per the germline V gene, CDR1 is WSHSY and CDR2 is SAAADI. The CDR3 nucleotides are TGCGCCAGCAGTGAGTGGGGACAGGGCTCGCGAAACACCATATATTTT. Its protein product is CASSEWGQGSRNTIYF.

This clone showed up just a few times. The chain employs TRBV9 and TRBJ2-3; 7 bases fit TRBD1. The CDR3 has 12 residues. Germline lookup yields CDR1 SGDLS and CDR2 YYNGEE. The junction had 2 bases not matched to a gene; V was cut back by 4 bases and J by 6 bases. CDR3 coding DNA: TGTGCCAGCAGCACAGGGGTGGATACGCAGTATTTT. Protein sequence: CASSTGVDTQYF.

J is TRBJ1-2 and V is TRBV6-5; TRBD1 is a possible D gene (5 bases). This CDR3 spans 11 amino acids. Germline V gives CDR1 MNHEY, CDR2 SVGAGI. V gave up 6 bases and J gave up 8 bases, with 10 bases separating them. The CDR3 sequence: CASRLGGGYTF. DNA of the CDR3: TGTGCCAGCAGACTCGGGGGGGGCTACACCTTC.

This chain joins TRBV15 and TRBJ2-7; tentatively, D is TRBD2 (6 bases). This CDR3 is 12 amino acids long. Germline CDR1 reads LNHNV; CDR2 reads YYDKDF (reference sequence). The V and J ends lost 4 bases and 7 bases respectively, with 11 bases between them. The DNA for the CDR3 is TGTGCCACCAGCAACGGGCGGGGAGAGCAGTACTTC. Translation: CATSNGRGEQYF.